These T cell receptor beta chains were read from a single sample in a study of identical twins. TCRdb used MiXCR to reprocess the 5' RACE reads, holding one entry per CDR3 protein. The top ten clones hold about 1.5% of a sample with about 890,000 distinct CDR3 sequences, roughly an eighth of them seen once. The same specimen was also included in a second study, on yellow fever vaccine responses in identical twins.

Sample: PBMCs. The receptors were gathered from a woman between 18 and 29 years old in good health. Both conserved end residues are part of each CDR3. D genes are given only for firm matches. Only some rows state a clone size, as once, few, many or a class for expanded clones.

j_call | clone_size | v_call | d_call | cdr3_aa | cdr3_nt
TRBJ2-7 | few | TRBV6-5 | TRBD2 | CASSNPTSGRAYEQYF | TGTGCCAGCAGTAACCCCACTAGCGGGAGGGCCTACGAGCAGTACTTC
TRBJ1-2 | few | TRBV10-3 | . | CAISRTERMDYGYTF | TGTGCCATCAGTAGGACAGAGAGGATGGACTATGGCTACACCTTC
TRBJ2-2 | . | TRBV11-2 | . | CASSLLRQVGELFF | TGTGCCAGCAGCTTACTAAGGCAGGTCGGGGAGCTGTTTTTT
TRBJ1-2 | many | TRBV12-3/TRBV12-4 | . | CASSFGGGYTF | TGTGCCAGCAGTTTTGGTGGCGGCTACACCTTC
TRBJ2-3 | . | TRBV24-1 | . | CATSDTLLSTDTQYF | TGTGCCACCAGTGACACACTACTTAGCACAGATACGCAGTATTTT
TRBJ2-1 | many | TRBV28 | TRBD2 | CASTRRLADNEQFF | TGTGCCAGCACCCGGAGACTAGCGGACAATGAGCAGTTCTTC
TRBJ1-6 | . | TRBV20-1 | TRBD1 | CSARWTGGDSPLHF | TGCAGTGCTCGTTGGACAGGGGGCGATTCACCCCTCCACTTT
TRBJ2-5 | once | TRBV5-1 | . | CASGPRGSGQETQYF | TGCGCCAGCGGCCCGAGAGGTAGCGGCCAAGAGACCCAGTACTTC
TRBJ2-3 | . | TRBV10-3 | TRBD1 | CAISTRQGESTDTQYF | TGTGCCATCAGTACCAGACAGGGGGAGAGCACAGATACGCAGTATTTT
TRBJ2-1 | . | TRBV20-1 | . | CCARERSVNLYNEQFF | TGCTGTGCTAGAGAACGGAGCGTTAATCTCTACAATGAGCAGTTCTTC
TRBJ1-1 | . | TRBV12-3/TRBV12-4 | TRBD1 | CASSAGQALGIEAFF | TGTGCCAGCAGTGCCGGACAGGCCCTTGGAATTGAAGCTTTCTTT
TRBJ2-5 | many | TRBV12-3/TRBV12-4 | TRBD2 | CASSLIGTSGRAGGQETQYF | TGTGCCAGCAGTCTCATAGGGACTAGCGGGAGGGCCGGGGGCCAAGAGACCCAGTACTTC
TRBJ1-3 | . | TRBV2 | TRBD1 | CATRGGDGNTIYF | TGTGCCACCAGGGGGGGTGATGGAAACACCATATATTTT
TRBJ2-3 | few | TRBV15 | . | CATSRDHYGDTQYF | TGTGCCACCAGCAGAGACCATTATGGAGATACGCAGTATTTT
TRBJ1-1 | few | TRBV4-1 | . | CASSQRSSGTEAFF | TGCGCCAGCAGCCAACGGTCTTCGGGCACTGAAGCTTTCTTT
TRBJ2-1 | few | TRBV19 | . | CASSITSYNEQFF | TGTGCCAGTAGTATTACTAGTTACAATGAGCAGTTCTTC
TRBJ2-3 | . | TRBV6-5 | . | CASSYFLSSTDTQYF | TGTGCCAGCAGTTACTTTCTCTCTAGCACAGATACGCAGTATTTT
TRBJ1-1 | few | TRBV12-3/TRBV12-4 | . | CASTTGGRTEAFF | TGTGCCAGCACCACGGGGGGACGCACTGAAGCTTTCTTT
TRBJ2-2 | few | TRBV27 | TRBD2 | CASSLFSGSLITGELFF | TGTGCCAGCAGTTTATTCAGCGGGAGCTTAATTACCGGGGAGCTGTTTTTT
TRBJ2-1 | few | TRBV7-6 | . | CASSSFGGLDEQFF | TGTGCCAGCAGCTCCTTTGGTGGCCTCGATGAGCAGTTCTTC
TRBJ1-1 | few | TRBV4-1 | . | CASSQLVGNEAFF | TGCGCCAGCAGCCAACTCGTCGGGAATGAAGCTTTCTTT
TRBJ2-7 | few | TRBV2 | TRBD2 | CASILAGVVVYEQYF | TGTGCCAGCATTCTTGCGGGAGTTGTGGTTTACGAGCAGTACTTC
TRBJ1-6 | . | TRBV2 | TRBD1 | CAKKLQGAGSPLHF | TGTGCCAAGAAACTTCAGGGGGCTGGGTCACCCCTCCACTTT
TRBJ2-2 | many | TRBV3-1 | TRBD2 | CASRTSGDTGELFF | TGCGCCAGCAGGACTAGCGGGGACACCGGGGAGCTGTTTTTT
TRBJ2-2 | . | TRBV13 | . | CASTLAQANTGELFF | TGTGCCAGTACACTAGCCCAGGCGAACACCGGGGAGCTGTTTTTT
TRBJ2-3 | few | TRBV3-1 | TRBD2 | CASRGLAGVGDTQYF | TGTGCCAGCAGAGGACTAGCGGGAGTTGGAGATACGCAGTATTTT
TRBJ2-1 | . | TRBV5-1 | TRBD2 | CASSPGGLAGAQGEQFF | TGCGCCAGCAGCCCGGGGGGACTAGCGGGAGCCCAGGGTGAGCAGTTCTTC
TRBJ2-7 | few | TRBV12-3/TRBV12-4 | . | CASSLVLGSSREQYF | TGTGCCAGCAGTTTAGTCTTAGGGAGCAGTAGGGAGCAGTACTTC
TRBJ2-5 | many | TRBV2 | TRBD2 | CASRGLAETQYF | TGTGCCAGCAGAGGACTAGCCGAGACCCAGTACTTC
TRBJ2-5 | few | TRBV12-3/TRBV12-4 | . | CASSLALTVAQYF | TGTGCCAGCAGTTTAGCGCTAACGGTGGCCCAGTACTTC
TRBJ2-7 | . | TRBV6-5 | TRBD2 | CASSYSLAGVVYEQYF | TGTGCCAGCAGTTACTCGTTAGCGGGAGTTGTATACGAGCAGTACTTC
TRBJ1-2 | few | TRBV24-1 | . | CATSEPGPLLGGYTF | TGTGCCACCAGTGAACCCGGGCCACTACTCGGGGGCTACACCTTC
TRBJ2-7 | . | TRBV28 | . | CASSPPAQGLRSEQYF | TGTGCCAGCAGTCCTCCCGCTCAGGGACTTAGAAGCGAGCAGTACTTC
TRBJ1-4 | few | TRBV5-5 | . | CASSPGAGVGEKLFF | TGTGCCAGCAGCCCTGGCGCCGGCGTGGGTGAAAAACTGTTTTTT
TRBJ1-2 | . | TRBV7-9 | . | CASSLRYGYTF | TGTGCCAGCAGCCTCCGATATGGCTACACCTTC
TRBJ2-5 | . | TRBV5-1 | . | CASSLAGQTQETQYF | TGCGCCAGCAGCTTAGCGGGACAGACCCAAGAGACCCAGTACTTC
TRBJ2-1 | few | TRBV6-5 | . | CASSYSPRPWTYNEQFF | TGTGCCAGCAGTTACTCGCCCCGCCCTTGGACCTACAATGAGCAGTTCTTC
TRBJ1-1 | few | TRBV9 | TRBD1 | CASSVVDRGDPLPEAFF | TGTGCCAGCAGCGTAGTCGACAGGGGCGACCCCCTACCTGAAGCTTTCTTT
TRBJ2-1 | few | TRBV7-3 | . | CASSLQSGAYNEQFF | TGTGCCAGCAGCTTACAGTCGGGAGCCTACAATGAGCAGTTCTTC
TRBJ1-1 | . | TRBV5-1 | . | CASSKNRELGTEAFF | TGCGCCAGCAGCAAAAACAGGGAATTAGGGACTGAAGCTTTCTTT
TRBJ1-4 | . | TRBV10-2 | . | CASSDQGTGEKLFF | TGCGCCAGCAGTGATCAGGGTACAGGTGAAAAACTGTTTTTT
TRBJ2-3 | few | TRBV7-9 | . | CASSLSGGGPKDTQYF | TGTGCCAGCAGCTTATCAGGCGGGGGCCCTAAAGATACGCAGTATTTT
TRBJ2-3 | few | TRBV5-1 | TRBD2 | CATRTSGSHTDTQYF | TGCGCCACCAGGACTAGCGGGAGCCACACAGATACGCAGTATTTT
TRBJ1-2 | . | TRBV24-1 | . | CATSPGWNYGYTF | TGTGCCACCAGTCCTGGTTGGAACTATGGCTACACCTTC
TRBJ2-2 | . | TRBV5-1 | . | CASSRDFQTGELFF | TGCGCCAGCAGTCGGGACTTCCAGACCGGGGAGCTGTTTTTT
TRBJ2-2 | few | TRBV6-6 | . | CASSHTGTGELFF | TGTGCCAGCAGTCACACGGGTACCGGGGAGCTGTTTTTT
TRBJ2-5 | . | TRBV7-8 | . | CASSLDRVIQETQYF | TGTGCCAGCAGCTTAGACAGGGTGATCCAAGAGACCCAGTACTTC
TRBJ2-7 | . | TRBV10-3 | TRBD2 | CAICPGGLAGDGSYEQYF | TGTGCCATCTGTCCCGGGGGACTAGCGGGAGACGGCTCCTACGAGCAGTACTTC
TRBJ1-6 | . | TRBV4-1 | . | CASSQGSGAYYNSPLHF | TGCGCCAGCAGCCAAGGGTCTGGTGCTTACTATAATTCACCCCTCCACTTT
TRBJ2-3 | few | TRBV20-1 | TRBD2 | CSARVWASGATDTQYF | TGCAGTGCTAGAGTCTGGGCTAGCGGGGCCACAGATACGCAGTATTTT
TRBJ2-1 | . | TRBV20-1 | . | CSARSESSYNEQFF | TGCAGTGCTAGGTCAGAGAGCTCCTACAATGAGCAGTTCTTC
TRBJ2-7 | . | TRBV7-8 | TRBD1 | CASSLGFGTGVLEQYF | TGTGCCAGCAGCTTAGGTTTCGGGACAGGGGTTCTCGAGCAGTACTTC
TRBJ2-5 | . | TRBV7-2 | TRBD2 | CASSLRLAVSYQETQYF | TGTGCCAGCAGCTTACGGCTAGCGGTCTCGTACCAAGAGACCCAGTACTTC
TRBJ2-5 | few | TRBV6-5 | . | CASSDSKETQYF | TGTGCCAGCAGTGACTCCAAAGAGACCCAGTACTTC
TRBJ1-4 | . | TRBV11-2 | TRBD1 | CASSLVETGSEKLFF | TGTGCCAGCAGCTTAGTAGAGACAGGGAGTGAAAAACTGTTTTTT
TRBJ1-1 | few | TRBV6-1 | . | CASSGKGSLNTEAFF | TGTGCCAGCAGCGGGAAGGGGAGTCTCAACACTGAAGCTTTCTTT
TRBJ1-1 | few | TRBV2 | . | CASRADMNTEAFF | TGTGCCAGCAGAGCTGATATGAACACTGAAGCTTTCTTT
TRBJ2-1 | few | TRBV20-1 | . | CSARAPLVVNEQFF | TGCAGTGCTAGAGCCCCGTTAGTGGTAAATGAGCAGTTCTTC
TRBJ2-5 | few | TRBV18 | TRBD2 | CASSLGSGSRQETQYF | TGTGCCAGCTCACTTGGGAGCGGGAGCCGGCAAGAGACCCAGTACTTC